The 12 T cell receptor beta chains presented below share a single source sample, sequenced in a study of beta chain features in type 1 diabetes. The whole isolated RNA underwent reverse transcription, so sequencing captured expressed TCRB transcripts. This table comes from immunoSEQ multiplex PCR, and its TCRdb copy is limited to in-frame clones, with some not included. This table has fewer than 400,000 clones, around 8% appearing once. Specimen: central memory CD4+ T cells from blood. Receptors were obtained from a woman aged 18-35 years in good health.

This clone turned up a few times. This sequence joins TRBV2 and TRBJ2-1; the match to TRBD2 covers 12 bases. The CDR3 is made up of 14 amino acids. Germline CDR1 and CDR2: SNHLY and FYNNEI. V lost 8 bases and J lost 9; bases outside the gene matches: 8. The CDR3 coding sequence is TGTGCCAGCCAGACTAGCGGGAGTCCAGGTGAGCAGTTCTTC. It yields the protein CASQTSGSPGEQFF.

This clone was found a few times. The V gene is TRBV7-2, the J gene TRBJ2-7, with TRBD2 identical over 14 bases. CDR1 is SGHTA and CDR2 is FQGNSA in the germline V gene. With 1 base clipped from V and 5 bases from J, the junction kept 13 bases outside the gene matches. The CDR3 has 19 amino acids. CDR3 residues: CASSLGFWGTSGSRNEQYF. DNA for the CDR3: TGTGCCAGCAGCTTAGGATTTTGGGGGACTAGCGGGAGTCGCAACGAGCAGTACTTC.

In this sample, this clone turned up a few times. J is TRBJ1-1 and V is TRBV7-2; D uncertain. CDR1 and CDR2 (germline): SGHTA, FQGNSA. Trimming removed 2 bases at V and 0 bases at J, with 7 bases between. The CDR3 runs to 14 residues. As DNA, the CDR3 is TGTGCCAGCAGCTTACAACCGGTGAACACTGAAGCTTTCTTT. This translates into CASSLQPVNTEAFF.

The chain is built from TRBV18 and TRBJ2-3; 13 nucleotides line up with TRBD2. The CDR3 is 17 amino acids. Germline V CDR1 and CDR2: KGHSH, LQKENI. J was trimmed by 8 bases and V by 0 bases; bases with no gene match: 8. CDR3 DNA sequence: TGTGCCAGCTCACCACCGACGACTAGCGGGAGGCGGGGTACGCAGTATTTT. It yields the protein CASSPPTTSGRRGTQYF.

This clone has just a few counts. The rearrangement links TRBV27 to TRBJ2-5; TRBD2 agrees at 7 bases. The CDR3 is 15 residues long. Trimming cost V 3 bases and J 3 bases; bases outside gene matches: 7. The V gene's germline CDR1 is MNHEY and CDR2 SMNVEV (reference sequence). DNA of the CDR3: TGTGCCAGCAGTTTTGTCACAGCGGGGAAAGAGACCCAGTACTTC. This translates into CASSFVTAGKETQYF.

There are a few counts of this clone. J is TRBJ2-3 and V is TRBV29-1; a possible D gene is TRBD2 (7 bases). V lost 7 bases and J 4 bases, leaving 18 bases between the germline ends. Germline CDR1 and CDR2: SQVTM and ANQGSEA. This CDR3 spans 14 amino acids. CDR3 DNA: TGCAGCGCCATGACGGCGGGGGCGGCAGATACGCAGTATTTT. It specifies CSAMTAGAADTQYF.

This clone was observed a few times. The rearrangement uses TRBV2 and TRBJ2-4; TRBD1 or TRBD2 may be the D gene (5 bases each). V lost 1 base and J lost 7, with 5 bases in between. Per germline, CDR1 SNHLY and CDR2 FYNNEI. This CDR3 is 12 amino acids long. DNA for the CDR3: TGTGCCAGCAGTGAAGGGGGGAACATTCAGTACTTC. Amino acids: CASSEGGNIQYF.

The sample holds a few counts of this clone. The chain joins TRBV28 to TRBJ1-4; tentative D call: TRBD1 (6 bases). CDR3 length equals 14 residues. Trimming stripped 1 base from V and 8 bases from J, with 11 bases between. The germline CDR1 and CDR2 sequences are MDHEN and SYDVKM. For the CDR3, the DNA is TGTGCCAGCAGTTTATATCAGGGGCGGGAAAAACTGTTTTTT. Encoded protein: CASSLYQGREKLFF.

The sample holds a few counts of this clone. The rearrangement links TRBV5-6 to TRBJ2-7; D is perhaps TRBD1 (6 bases). From germline, CDR1 is SGHDT and CDR2 YYEEEE. The CDR3 covers 14 residues. V dropped 4 bases and J dropped 3 bases, with 14 bases sitting between them. The CDR3 sequence is CASSPLSGDYEQYF. Here the CDR3 DNA reads TGTGCCAGCAGCCCTCTGTCAGGGGACTACGAGCAGTACTTC.

About this clone itself: A much larger clone differs from this one at a single base, so this may be a read error. This chain joins TRBV6-1 and TRBJ2-5, with D uncertain. The CDR3 loop spans 11 amino acids. The V gene lost 6 bases and the J gene lost 2 bases, with 4 bases spanning the gap. The V gene's germline CDR1 is MNHNS and CDR2 SASEGT. CDR3 region: CASSQQETQYF. The CDR3 DNA is TGTGCCAGCAGCCAACAAGAGACCCAGTACTTC.

This clone was counted at least ten times. The chain links TRBV5-4 to TRBJ2-7; maybe TRBD1 (5 bases). Trimming left V 2 bases short and J 6 bases short, with 15 bases between. Looked up from germline, CDR1 is SGHNT and CDR2 is YYREEE (reference sequence). This CDR3 has 14 residues. The CDR3 region has the DNA TGTGCCAGCAGCTTTCTCAGGGATCGAAGCGAGCAGTACTTC. Residues: CASSFLRDRSEQYF.

This clone was seen more than once but under ten times. This rearrangement joins TRBV28 to TRBJ1-1; 8 positions match TRBD1. CDR1 and CDR2 (germline): MDHEN, SYDVKM. CDR3 length: 14 amino acids. Trimming removed 3 bases from V and 5 bases from J; junction bases left unmatched: 5. The chain's CDR3 is CASSLLQGATEAFF. CDR3 sequence (DNA): TGTGCCAGCAGTTTGCTTCAGGGGGCGACTGAAGCTTTCTTT.